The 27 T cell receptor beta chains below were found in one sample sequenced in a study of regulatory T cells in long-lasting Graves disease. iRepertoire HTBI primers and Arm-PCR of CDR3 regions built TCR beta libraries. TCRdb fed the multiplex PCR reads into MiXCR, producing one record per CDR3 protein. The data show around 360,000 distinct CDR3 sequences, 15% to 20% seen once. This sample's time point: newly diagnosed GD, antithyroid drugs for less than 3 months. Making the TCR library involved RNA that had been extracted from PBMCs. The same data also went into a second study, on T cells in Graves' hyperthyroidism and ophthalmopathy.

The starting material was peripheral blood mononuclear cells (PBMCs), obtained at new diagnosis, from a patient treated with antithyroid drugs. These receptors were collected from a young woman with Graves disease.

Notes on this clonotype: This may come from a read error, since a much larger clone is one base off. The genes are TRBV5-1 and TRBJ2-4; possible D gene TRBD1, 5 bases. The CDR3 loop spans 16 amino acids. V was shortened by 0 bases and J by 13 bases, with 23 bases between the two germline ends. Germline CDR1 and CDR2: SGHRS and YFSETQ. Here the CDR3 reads CASSLEAQGSYNEQYF. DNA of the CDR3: TGCGCCAGCAGCTTGGAAGCCCAGGGCTCCTACAATGAGCAGTACTTC.

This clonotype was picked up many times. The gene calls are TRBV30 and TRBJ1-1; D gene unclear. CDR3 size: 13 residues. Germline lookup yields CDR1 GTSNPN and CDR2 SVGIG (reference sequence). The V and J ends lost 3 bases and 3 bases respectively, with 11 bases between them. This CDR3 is CAWSQRVDTEAFF. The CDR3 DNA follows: TGTGCCTGGAGCCAAAGGGTGGACACTGAAGCTTTCTTT.

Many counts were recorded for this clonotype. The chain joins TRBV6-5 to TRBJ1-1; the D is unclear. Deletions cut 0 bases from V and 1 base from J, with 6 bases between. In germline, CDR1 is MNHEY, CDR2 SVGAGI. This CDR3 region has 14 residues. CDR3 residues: CASSYSLGNTEAFF. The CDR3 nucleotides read TGTGCCAGCAGTTACTCGTTAGGGAACACTGAAGCTTTCTTT.

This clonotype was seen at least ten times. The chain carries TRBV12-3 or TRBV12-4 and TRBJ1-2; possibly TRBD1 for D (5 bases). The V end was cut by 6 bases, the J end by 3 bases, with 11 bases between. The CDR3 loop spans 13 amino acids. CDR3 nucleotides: TGTGCCAGCAGCTCCGACAGCTACTATGGCTACACCTTC. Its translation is CASSSDSYYGYTF.

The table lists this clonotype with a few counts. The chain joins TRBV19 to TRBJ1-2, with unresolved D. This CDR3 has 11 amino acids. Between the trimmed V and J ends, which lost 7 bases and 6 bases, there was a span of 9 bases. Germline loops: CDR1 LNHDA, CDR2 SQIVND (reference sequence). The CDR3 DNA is TGTGCCAGTAACGGCTACGATGGCTACACCTTC. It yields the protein CASNGYDGYTF.

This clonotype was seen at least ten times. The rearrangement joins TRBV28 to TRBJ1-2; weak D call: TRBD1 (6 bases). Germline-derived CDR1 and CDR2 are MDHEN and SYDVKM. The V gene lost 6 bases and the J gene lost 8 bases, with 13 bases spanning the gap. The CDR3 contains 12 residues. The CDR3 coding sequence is TGTGCCAGCAGACAGGGAGTCTTAGGCTACACCTTC. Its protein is CASRQGVLGYTF.

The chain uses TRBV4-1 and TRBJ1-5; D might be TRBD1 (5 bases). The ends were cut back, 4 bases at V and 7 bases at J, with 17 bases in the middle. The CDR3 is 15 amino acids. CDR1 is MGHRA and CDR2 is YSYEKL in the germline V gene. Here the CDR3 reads CASSLHGAGRQPQHF. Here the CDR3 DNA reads TGCGCCAGCAGCCTTCACGGGGCAGGGCGGCAGCCCCAGCATTTT.

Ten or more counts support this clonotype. The CDR3: CASSERLFQETQYF. In DNA form, the CDR3 reads TGTGCCAGCAGTGAACGACTCTTTCAAGAGACCCAGTACTTC. V and J are TRBV2 and TRBJ2-5, with D unclear. The V end was cut by 2 bases, the J end by 2 bases, with 9 bases between. The length of the CDR3 is 14 residues. Per germline, CDR1 SNHLY and CDR2 FYNNEI.

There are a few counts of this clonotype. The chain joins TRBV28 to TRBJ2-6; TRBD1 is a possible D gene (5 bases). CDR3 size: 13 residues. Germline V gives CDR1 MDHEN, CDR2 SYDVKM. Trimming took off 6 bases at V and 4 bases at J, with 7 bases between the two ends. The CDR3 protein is CASRGPGANVLTF. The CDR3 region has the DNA TGTGCCAGCAGGGGGCCAGGGGCCAACGTCCTGACTTTC. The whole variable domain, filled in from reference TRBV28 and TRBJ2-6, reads DVKVTQSSRYLVKRTGEKVFLECVQDMDHENMFWYRQDPGLGLRLIYFSYDVKMKEKGDIPEGYSVSREKKERFSLILESASTNQTSMYLCASRGPGANVLTFGAGSRLTVL.

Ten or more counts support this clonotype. Here the CDR3 reads CASRSTGTVNYGYTF. Here the CDR3 DNA reads TGTGCCAGCAGATCCACCGGGACAGTTAACTATGGCTACACCTTC. The chain is built from TRBV11-2 and TRBJ1-2; TRBD1 aligns across 7 bases. CDR1 SGHAT and CDR2 FQNNGV come from the germline V gene. The V gene end was trimmed by 6 bases and the J gene end by 1 base; junction bases not matched to a gene: 8. The CDR3 is 15 residues long.

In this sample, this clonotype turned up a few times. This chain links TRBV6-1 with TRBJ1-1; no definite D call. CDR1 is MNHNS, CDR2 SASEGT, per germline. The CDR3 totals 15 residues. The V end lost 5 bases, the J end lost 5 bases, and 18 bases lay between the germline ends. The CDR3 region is CASSNLGPAGTEAFF. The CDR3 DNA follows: TGTGCCAGCAGTAACCTCGGCCCGGCGGGGACTGAAGCTTTCTTT.

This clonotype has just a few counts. The CDR3 sequence: CASSQYWGDQPQHF. The CDR3 nucleotides read TGTGCCAGCAGCCAATATTGGGGTGATCAGCCCCAGCATTTT. The V and J genes are TRBV4-2 and TRBJ1-5; D not resolved. The CDR3 extends over 14 amino acids. Trimming left V 2 bases short and J 5 bases short, with 10 bases between. The germline V gene encodes CDR1 LGHNA and CDR2 YNFKEQ.

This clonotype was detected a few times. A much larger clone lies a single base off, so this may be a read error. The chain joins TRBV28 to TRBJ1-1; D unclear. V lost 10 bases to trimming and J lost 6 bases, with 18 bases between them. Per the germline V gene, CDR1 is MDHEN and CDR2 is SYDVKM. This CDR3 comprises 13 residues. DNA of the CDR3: TGTGCCACTGAGGAAGGAGTGTACGCTGAAGCTTTCTTT. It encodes CATEEGVYAEAFF.

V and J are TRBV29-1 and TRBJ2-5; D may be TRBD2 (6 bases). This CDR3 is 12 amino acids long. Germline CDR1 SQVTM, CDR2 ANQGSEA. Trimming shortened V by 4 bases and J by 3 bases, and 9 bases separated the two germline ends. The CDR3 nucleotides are TGCAGCGTTGCCCGGAGGGAAGAGACCCAGTACTTC. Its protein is CSVARREETQYF. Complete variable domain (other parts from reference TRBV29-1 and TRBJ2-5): SAVISQKPSRDICQRGTSLTIQCQVDSQVTMMFWYRQQPGQSLTLIATANQGSEATYESGFVIDKFPISRPNLTFSTLTVSNMSPEDSSIYLCSVARREETQYFGPGTRLLVL.

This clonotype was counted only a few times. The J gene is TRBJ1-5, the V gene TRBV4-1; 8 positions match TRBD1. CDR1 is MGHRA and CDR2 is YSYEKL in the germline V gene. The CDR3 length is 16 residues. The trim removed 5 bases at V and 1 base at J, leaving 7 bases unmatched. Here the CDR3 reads CASSSEDRVSNQPQHF. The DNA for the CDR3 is TGCGCCAGCAGCTCAGAGGACAGGGTAAGCAATCAGCCCCAGCATTTT.

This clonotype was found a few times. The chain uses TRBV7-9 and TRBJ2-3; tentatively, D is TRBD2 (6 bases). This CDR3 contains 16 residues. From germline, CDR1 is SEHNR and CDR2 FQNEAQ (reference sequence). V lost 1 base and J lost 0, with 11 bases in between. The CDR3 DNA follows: TGTGCCAGCAGCTTAGGACGGAGCGGGAGCACAGATACGCAGTATTTT. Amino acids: CASSLGRSGSTDTQYF.

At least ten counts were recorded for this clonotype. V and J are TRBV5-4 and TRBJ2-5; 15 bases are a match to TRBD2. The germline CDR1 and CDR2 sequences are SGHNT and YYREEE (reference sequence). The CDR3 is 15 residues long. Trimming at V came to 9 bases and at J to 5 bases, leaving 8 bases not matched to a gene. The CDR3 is CAIKGLAGGGETQYF. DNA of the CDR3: TGTGCCATAAAGGGACTAGCGGGAGGAGGGGAGACCCAGTACTTC.

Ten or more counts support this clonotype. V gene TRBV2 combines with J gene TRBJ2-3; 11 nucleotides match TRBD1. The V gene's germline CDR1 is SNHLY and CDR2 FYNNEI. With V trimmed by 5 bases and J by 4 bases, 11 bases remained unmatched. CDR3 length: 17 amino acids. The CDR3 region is CASSLRTGGARADTQYF. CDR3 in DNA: TGTGCCAGCAGTCTACGGACAGGGGGCGCCCGGGCAGATACGCAGTATTTT.

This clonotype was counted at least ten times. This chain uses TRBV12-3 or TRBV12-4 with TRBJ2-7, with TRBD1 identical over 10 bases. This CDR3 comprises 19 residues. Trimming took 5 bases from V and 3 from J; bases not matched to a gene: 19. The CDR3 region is CASSPWIGTGESDVYEQYF. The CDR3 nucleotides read TGTGCCAGCAGTCCCTGGATTGGGACAGGGGAATCAGACGTCTACGAGCAGTACTTC.

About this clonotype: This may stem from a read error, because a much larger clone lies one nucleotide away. The CDR3 protein is CASSPGFEQYF. DNA for the CDR3: TGTGCCAGCAGTCCCGGGTTCGAGCAGTACTTC. V gene TRBV6-2 or TRBV6-3 combines with J gene TRBJ2-7; D remains unclear. This CDR3 has 11 amino acids. CDR1 is MNHEY and CDR2 is SVGEGT in the germline V gene. Trimming removed 5 bases at V and 6 bases at J, with 8 bases between.

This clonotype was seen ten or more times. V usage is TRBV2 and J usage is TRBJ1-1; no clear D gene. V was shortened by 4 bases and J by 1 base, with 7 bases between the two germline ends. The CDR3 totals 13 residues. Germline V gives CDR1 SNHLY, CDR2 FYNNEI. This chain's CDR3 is CASSGLPNTEAFF. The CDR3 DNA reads TGTGCCAGCAGTGGGCTGCCGAACACTGAAGCTTTCTTT. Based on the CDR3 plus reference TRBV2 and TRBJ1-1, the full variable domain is EPEVTQTPSHQVTQMGQEVILRCVPISNHLYFYWYRQILGQKVEFLVSFYNNEISEKSEIFDDQFSVERPDGSNFTLKIRSTKLEDSAMYFCASSGLPNTEAFFGQGTRLTVV.

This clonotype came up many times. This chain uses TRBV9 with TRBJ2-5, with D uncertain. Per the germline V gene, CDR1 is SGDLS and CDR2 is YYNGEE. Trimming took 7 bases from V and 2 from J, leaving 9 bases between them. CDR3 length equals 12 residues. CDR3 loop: CASSVGQETQYF. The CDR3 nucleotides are TGTGCCAGCTCGGTGGGACAAGAGACCCAGTACTTC.

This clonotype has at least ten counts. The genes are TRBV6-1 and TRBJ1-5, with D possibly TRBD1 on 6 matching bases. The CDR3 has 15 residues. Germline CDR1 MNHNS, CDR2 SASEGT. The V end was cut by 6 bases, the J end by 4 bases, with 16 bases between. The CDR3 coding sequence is TGTGCCAGCAGACTCAGGGGAGGGGGTAATCAGCCCCAGCATTTT. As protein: CASRLRGGGNQPQHF.

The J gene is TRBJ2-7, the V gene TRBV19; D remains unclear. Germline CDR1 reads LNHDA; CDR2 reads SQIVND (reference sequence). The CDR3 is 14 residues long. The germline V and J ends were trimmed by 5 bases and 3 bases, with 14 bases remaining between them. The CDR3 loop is CASSPPEPFYEQYF. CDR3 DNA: TGTGCCAGTAGTCCCCCCGAGCCCTTCTACGAGCAGTACTTC.

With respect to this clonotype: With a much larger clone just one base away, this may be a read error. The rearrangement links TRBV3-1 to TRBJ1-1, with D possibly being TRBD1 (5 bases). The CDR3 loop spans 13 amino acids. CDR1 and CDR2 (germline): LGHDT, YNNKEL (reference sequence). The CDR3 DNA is TGTACCAGCAGCCTGGGGGGAACCCGCAAAGCTTTCTTT. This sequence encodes CTSSLGGTRKAFF.

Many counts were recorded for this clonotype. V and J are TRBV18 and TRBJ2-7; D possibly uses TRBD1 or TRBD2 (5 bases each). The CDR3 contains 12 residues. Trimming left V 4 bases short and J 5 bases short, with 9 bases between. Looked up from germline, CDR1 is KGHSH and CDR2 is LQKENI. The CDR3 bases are TGTGCCAGCTCACTGTTGGGGGACGAGCAGTACTTC. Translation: CASSLLGDEQYF.

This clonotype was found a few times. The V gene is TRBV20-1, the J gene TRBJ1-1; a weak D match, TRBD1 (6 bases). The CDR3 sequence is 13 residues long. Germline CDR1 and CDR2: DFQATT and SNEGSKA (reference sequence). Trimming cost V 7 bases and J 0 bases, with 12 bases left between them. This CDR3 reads CSVPGDMNTEAFF. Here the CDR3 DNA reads TGCAGTGTCCCAGGGGACATGAACACTGAAGCTTTCTTT.